The rows below give T cell receptor beta chains drawn from one sample of a study of patients and donors after allogeneic stem cell transplantation. TCRdb re-called the RT-PCR reads with MiXCR, one entry per CDR3 protein. The data contain 920,000 or so distinct CDR3 sequences, over 15% of them singletons. The source material was blood, either unsorted or a sorted T cell fraction (not recorded which). The receptors originated from a human donor who was either an allogeneic HSCT recipient or a stem cell or donor lymphocyte infusion donor (not recorded which). It is not recorded whose cells these are; they may come from a transplant donor. The conserved cysteine and the conserved F or W are not part of the CDR3 here. The size entry is marked missing in some rows and otherwise reads once, few, many or a size class.

j_gene,abundance,v_gene,CDR3aa
TRBJ1-4,-,TRBV7-9,ASSHIEREKLF
TRBJ2-1,few,TRBV4-3,ASSQDYASSYEQF
TRBJ2-2,-,TRBV11-2,ASSSLIRTGELF
TRBJ2-7,many,TRBV6-2/TRBV6-3,ASSYRAGQRYEQY
TRBJ2-3,few,TRBV7-3,ASSNRGNTQY
TRBJ1-5,-,TRBV20-1,SANLLVSGTNQPQH
TRBJ2-2,few,TRBV20-1,SAMDRPTRELF
TRBJ2-5,few,TRBV4-2,ASSQDGVGEQETQY
TRBJ2-7,few,TRBV13,ASLRSGFDYEQY
TRBJ1-2,few,TRBV2,ASSVPLSRDGYT
TRBJ2-3,few,TRBV6-1,ASSRRTGRRLADTQY
TRBJ1-5,-,TRBV10-3,AISIQGSQPQH
TRBJ1-2,-,TRBV7-2,ASSPTGEGYGYT
TRBJ1-2,-,TRBV3-1,ASSQGKGDRESGYT
TRBJ2-1,-,TRBV9,ASSVQDSAYNEQF
TRBJ1-5,few,TRBV24-1,ATSSGVSNQPQH
TRBJ1-1,few,TRBV27,ASSFNRGNTEAF
TRBJ1-2,few,TRBV5-1,ASSSNTNSGNYGYT
TRBJ2-1,-,TRBV21-1,ASSSSGTSGRVSYNEQF
TRBJ2-3,many,TRBV4-3,ASSQGPGPDTQY
TRBJ2-1,few,TRBV6-5,ASSYSTSGRDNEQF
TRBJ2-2,many,TRBV5-1,ASSLGQEGGELF
TRBJ2-5,few,TRBV6-1,ASSPHIGGEETQY
TRBJ1-1,-,TRBV6-5,ASSYSRIGNTEAF
TRBJ1-2,few,TRBV6-5,ASRIGDGYT
TRBJ2-4,many,TRBV12-3/TRBV12-4,ASSGMGDTSKNIQY
TRBJ2-1,-,TRBV6-5,ASSYLGTGLLNEQF
TRBJ2-1,few,TRBV3-1,ASSPHGGNNEQF
TRBJ2-5,-,TRBV12-3/TRBV12-4,ASSLYGDRDETQY
TRBJ2-7,-,TRBV4-3,ASSRTYDLAALYEQY